This T cell receptor beta chain was found in a study of blood T cell repertoires in COVID-19. This clone was picked up one time. Profiling relied on immunoSEQ multiplex PCR, and the TCRdb table lists in-frame clones only, not all of them. The sample has more than 300,000 clones, 85% to 90% seen once. Specimen: PBMCs or T cells enriched from blood (not recorded which). This clonotype originated in a woman aged 18 to 35 who had recovered from COVID-19.

Here the CDR3 reads CATSETGEAYEQYF. CDR3 nucleotide sequence: TGTGCCACCAGTGAGACAGGCGAGGCCTACGAGCAGTACTTC. V and J are TRBV24-1 and TRBJ2-7; D possibly corresponds to TRBD1 (6 bases). This CDR3 spans 14 amino acids. Per germline, CDR1 KGHDR and CDR2 SFDVKD. Between the trimmed V and J ends, which lost 4 bases and 2 bases, there was a span of 11 bases.